One and the same sample provided the 8 T cell receptor beta chains below, sequenced in a study of T-cell reconstitution after alpha-beta-depleted transplantation in children. Preparing the TCRbeta library involved the use of unique molecular identifiers. TCRdb processed the PCR reads anew with MiXCR; each CDR3 protein has one entry. The sample includes some 200,000 distinct CDR3 sequences, approximately 6.9% of them seen just once. Sequenced here: PBMCs, sampled before TCRalphabeta/CD19-depleted stem cell transplant. The origin of the receptors is a boy aged 2 to 10 with acute lymphoblastic leukemia, due to receive a stem cell transplant.

This clonotype was counted ten times or more. The genes are TRBV28 and TRBJ2-7, with D possibly matching TRBD2 (7 bases). V lost 2 bases, J lost 1 base, and 9 bases lay in between. The CDR3 extends over 14 amino acids. Germline values: CDR1 MDHEN, CDR2 SYDVKM. As DNA, the CDR3 is TGTGCCAGCAGTTTACGGGGGGCTTCCTACGAGCAGTACTTC. Protein: CASSLRGASYEQYF. Filled out from reference TRBV28 and TRBJ2-7, the complete variable domain reads DVKVTQSSRYLVKRTGEKVFLECVQDMDHENMFWYRQDPGLGLRLIYFSYDVKMKEKGDIPEGYSVSREKKERFSLILESASTNQTSMYLCASSLRGASYEQYFGPGTRLTVT.

This clonotype was counted ten times or more. This rearrangement joins TRBV28 to TRBJ2-3; D remains ambiguous. The CDR3 is made up of 14 amino acids. Per the germline V gene, CDR1 is MDHEN and CDR2 is SYDVKM. Trimming removed 5 bases at V and 1 base at J, with 10 bases between. CDR3 coding DNA: TGTGCCAGCAGTCCCAACTTGCGCACAGATACGCAGTATTTT. This codes for CASSPNLRTDTQYF.

This clonotype came up many times. The junction departs from germline at one end; a sequencing error may be responsible. This rearrangement joins TRBV29-1 to TRBJ1-1; no clear D gene. Per germline, CDR1 SQVTM and CDR2 ANQGSEA. The CDR3 spans 16 residues. The DNA of the CDR3 is TGCAGCGTTGAAGATAGGCTCGGGAACGCCGACACTGAAGCCTTCTTT. Translated: CSVEDRLGNADTEAFF.

The table lists this clonotype with a few counts. The chain couples TRBV7-9 to TRBJ1-2, with unresolved D. V dropped 7 bases and J dropped 1 base, with 16 bases sitting between them. Germline V lookup: CDR1 SEHNR, CDR2 FQNEAQ (reference sequence). CDR3 size: 15 residues. CDR3 loop: CASTQTSGVNYGYTF. The CDR3 coding sequence is TGTGCCAGCACCCAAACCTCGGGAGTTAACTATGGCTACACCTTC.

CDR3 loop: CASSLGPVGEQFF. The CDR3 bases are TGTGCCAGCAGCTTGGGACCCGTTGGTGAGCAGTTCTTC. The chain recombines TRBV5-6 with TRBJ2-1; no clear D. This CDR3 is built from 13 residues. The ends were cut back, 0 bases at V and 9 bases at J, with 10 bases in the middle. In germline, CDR1 is SGHDT, CDR2 YYEEEE.

This clonotype was picked up many times. The J gene is TRBJ2-3, the V gene TRBV2; D not resolved. With 5 bases removed from V and 0 bases from J, the gap between germline ends came to 9 bases. The length of the CDR3 is 14 residues. From germline, CDR1 is SNHLY and CDR2 FYNNEI. The DNA of the CDR3 is TGTGCCAGCAGTAAGACACATAGCACAGATACGCAGTATTTT. Residues: CASSKTHSTDTQYF.

This clonotype has ten or more counts. The rearrangement uses TRBV12-3 or TRBV12-4 and TRBJ2-5; 14 bases fit TRBD2. The V and J ends lost 6 bases and 4 bases, in that order; junction bases with no gene match: 7. The CDR3 is 16 residues long. CDR3 nucleotide sequence: TGTGCCAGCAGCTCCGGGACTAGCGGGAGTCGAGAGACCCAGTACTTC. It is translated as CASSSGTSGSRETQYF.

This clonotype was observed at least ten times. This chain joins TRBV29-1 and TRBJ2-1, with unresolved D. CDR1 is SQVTM, CDR2 ANQGSEA, per germline. V dropped 4 bases and J dropped 9 bases, with 10 bases sitting between them. The length of the CDR3 is 11 residues. The CDR3 reads CSVVGGVEQFF. CDR3 DNA sequence: TGCAGCGTTGTCGGTGGGGTTGAGCAGTTCTTC.